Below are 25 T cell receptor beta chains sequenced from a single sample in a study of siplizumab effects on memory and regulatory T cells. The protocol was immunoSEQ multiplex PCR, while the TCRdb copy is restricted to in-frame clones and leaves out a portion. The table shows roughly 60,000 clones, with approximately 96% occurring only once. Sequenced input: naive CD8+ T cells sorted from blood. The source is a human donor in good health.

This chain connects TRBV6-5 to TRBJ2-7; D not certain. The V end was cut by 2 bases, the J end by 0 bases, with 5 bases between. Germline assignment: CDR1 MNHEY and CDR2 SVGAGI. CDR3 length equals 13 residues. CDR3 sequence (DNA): TGTGCCAGCAGTTACCGGTCCTCCTACGAGCAGTACTTC. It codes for CASSYRSSYEQYF.

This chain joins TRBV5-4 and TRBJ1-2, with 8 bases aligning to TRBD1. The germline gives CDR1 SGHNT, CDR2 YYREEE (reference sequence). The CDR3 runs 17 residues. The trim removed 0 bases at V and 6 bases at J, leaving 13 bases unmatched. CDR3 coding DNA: TGTGCCAGCAGCTTGGCAGAGGACAGGGCGGGAAAGGATGGCTACACCTTC. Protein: CASSLAEDRAGKDGYTF. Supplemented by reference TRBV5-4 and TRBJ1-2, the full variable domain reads ETGVTQSPTHLIKTRGQQVTLRCSSQSGHNTVSWYQQALGQGPQFIFQYYREEENGRGNFPPRFSGLQFPNYSSELNVNALELDDSALYLCASSLAEDRAGKDGYTFGSGTRLTVV.

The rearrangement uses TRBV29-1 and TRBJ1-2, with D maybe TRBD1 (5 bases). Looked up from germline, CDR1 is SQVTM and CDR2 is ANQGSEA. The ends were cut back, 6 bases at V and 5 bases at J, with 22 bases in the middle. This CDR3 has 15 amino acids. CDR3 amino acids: CSVPSGAGVQYGYTF. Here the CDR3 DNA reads TGCAGCGTACCGTCTGGGGCTGGGGTACAGTATGGCTACACCTTC.

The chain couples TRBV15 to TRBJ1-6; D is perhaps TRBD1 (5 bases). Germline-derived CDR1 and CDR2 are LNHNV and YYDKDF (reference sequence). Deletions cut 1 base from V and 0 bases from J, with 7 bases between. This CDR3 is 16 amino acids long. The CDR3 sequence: CATSRAGSSYNSPLHF. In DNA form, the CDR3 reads TGTGCCACCAGCAGAGCAGGGAGCTCCTATAATTCACCCCTCCACTTT.

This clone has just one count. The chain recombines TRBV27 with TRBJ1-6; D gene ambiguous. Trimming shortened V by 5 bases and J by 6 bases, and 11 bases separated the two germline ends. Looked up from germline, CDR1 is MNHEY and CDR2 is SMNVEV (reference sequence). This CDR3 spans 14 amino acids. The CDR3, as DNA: TGTGCCAGCAGTCTCCAAGGTCTTAATTCACCCCTCCACTTT. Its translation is CASSLQGLNSPLHF.

The CDR3 loop reads CASSLEPFDGYTF. CDR3 coding DNA: TGCGCCAGCAGCTTAGAGCCGTTTGATGGCTACACCTTC. The rearrangement joins TRBV5-1 to TRBJ1-2, with no clear D. Germline assignment: CDR1 SGHRS and CDR2 YFSETQ. V dropped 2 bases and J dropped 6 bases, with 11 bases sitting between them. The CDR3 loop spans 13 amino acids.

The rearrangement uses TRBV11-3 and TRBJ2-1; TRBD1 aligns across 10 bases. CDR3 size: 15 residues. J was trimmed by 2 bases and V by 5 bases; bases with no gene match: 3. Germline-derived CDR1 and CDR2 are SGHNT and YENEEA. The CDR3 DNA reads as TGTGCCAGCAGCCCCGGGACAGGGGCCTACAATGAGCAGTTCTTC. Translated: CASSPGTGAYNEQFF.

The CDR3 here is CASRPKTPRDQETQYF. The CDR3 bases are TGTGCCAGCAGGCCTAAAACCCCCAGGGACCAAGAGACCCAGTACTTC. The chain has TRBV7-9 and TRBJ2-5, with a weak D call TRBD1 (5 bases). Trimming pared 6 bases from V and 0 bases from J, leaving 17 bases between. The CDR3 totals 16 residues. Germline-derived CDR1 and CDR2 are SEHNR and FQNEAQ (reference sequence).

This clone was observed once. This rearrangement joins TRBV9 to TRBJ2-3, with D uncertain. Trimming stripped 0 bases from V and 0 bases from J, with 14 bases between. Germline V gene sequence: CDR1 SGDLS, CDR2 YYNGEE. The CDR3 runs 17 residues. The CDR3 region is CASSVGTVGSSTDTQYF. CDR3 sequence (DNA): TGTGCCAGCAGCGTAGGGACGGTTGGTTCGAGCACAGATACGCAGTATTTT. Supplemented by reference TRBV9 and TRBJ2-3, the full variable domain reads DSGVTQTPKHLITATGQRVTLRCSPRSGDLSVYWYQQSLDQGLQFLIQYYNGEERAKGNILERFSAQQFPDLHSELNLSSLELGDSALYFCASSVGTVGSSTDTQYFGPGTRLTVL.

Written as DNA, the CDR3 is TGTGCCAGCAGCCCCCGATCTAGCGGTCAAGAGACCCAGTACTTC. Translated, it gives CASSPRSSGQETQYF. This rearrangement joins TRBV4-2 to TRBJ2-5; 7 bases are a match to TRBD2. The CDR3 is made up of 15 amino acids. In germline, CDR1 is LGHNA, CDR2 YNFKEQ. Trimming took 4 bases from V and 2 from J; bases not matched to a gene: 7.

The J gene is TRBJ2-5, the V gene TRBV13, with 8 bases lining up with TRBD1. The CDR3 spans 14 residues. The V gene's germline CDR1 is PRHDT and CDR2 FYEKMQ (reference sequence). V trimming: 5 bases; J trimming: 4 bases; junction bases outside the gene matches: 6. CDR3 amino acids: CASSLQGAGETQYF. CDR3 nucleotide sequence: TGTGCCAGCAGCCTTCAGGGGGCGGGAGAGACCCAGTACTTC. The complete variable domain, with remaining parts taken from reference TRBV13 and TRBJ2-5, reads AAGVIQSPRHLIKEKRETATLKCYPIPRHDTVYWYQQGPGQDPQFLISFYEKMQSDKGSIPDRFSAQQFSDYHSELNMSSLELGDSALYFCASSLQGAGETQYFGPGTRLLVL.

The CDR3 nucleotides read TGTGCCAGCAGCCAAGTAGGCGACAGGGGATATGGCTACACCTTC. This translates into CASSQVGDRGYGYTF. The rearrangement uses TRBV14 and TRBJ1-2; 8 bases match TRBD1. Unmatched junction bases numbered 6, after V lost 1 base and J lost 5 bases. This CDR3 is 15 amino acids long. In germline, CDR1 is SGHDN, CDR2 FVKESK.

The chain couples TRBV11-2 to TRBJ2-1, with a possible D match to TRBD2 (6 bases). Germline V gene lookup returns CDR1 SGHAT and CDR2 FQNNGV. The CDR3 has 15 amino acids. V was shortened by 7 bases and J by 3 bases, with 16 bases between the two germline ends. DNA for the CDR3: TGTGCCAGCACCGGGAGTGGACTTCGCTACAATGAGCAGTTCTTC. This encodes CASTGSGLRYNEQFF.

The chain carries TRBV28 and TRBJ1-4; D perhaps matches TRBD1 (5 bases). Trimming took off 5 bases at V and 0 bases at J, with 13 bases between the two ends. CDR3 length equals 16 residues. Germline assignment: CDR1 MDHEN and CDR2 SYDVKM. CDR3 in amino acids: CASSLTGGATNEKLFF. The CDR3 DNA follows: TGTGCCAGCAGTCTCACCGGAGGGGCAACTAATGAAAAACTGTTTTTT.

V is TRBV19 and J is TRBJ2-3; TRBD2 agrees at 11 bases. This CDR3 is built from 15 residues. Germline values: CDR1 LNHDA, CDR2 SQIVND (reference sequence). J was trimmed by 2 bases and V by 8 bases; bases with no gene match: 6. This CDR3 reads CASRVAGGYTDTQYF. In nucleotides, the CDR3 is TGTGCCAGTCGTGTAGCGGGGGGGTACACAGATACGCAGTATTTT. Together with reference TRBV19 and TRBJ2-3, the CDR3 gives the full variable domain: DGGITQSPKYLFRKEGQNVTLSCEQNLNHDAMYWYRQDPGQGLRLIYYSQIVNDFQKGDIAEGYSVSREKKESFPLTVTSAQKNPTAFYLCASRVAGGYTDTQYFGPGTRLTVL.

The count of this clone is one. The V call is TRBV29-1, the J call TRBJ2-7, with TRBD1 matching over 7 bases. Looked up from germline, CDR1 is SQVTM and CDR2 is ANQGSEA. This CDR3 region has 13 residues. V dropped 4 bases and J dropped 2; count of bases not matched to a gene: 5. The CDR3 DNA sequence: TGCAGCGTTGGGGCAGGGGGAGCCTACGAGCAGTACTTC. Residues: CSVGAGGAYEQYF.

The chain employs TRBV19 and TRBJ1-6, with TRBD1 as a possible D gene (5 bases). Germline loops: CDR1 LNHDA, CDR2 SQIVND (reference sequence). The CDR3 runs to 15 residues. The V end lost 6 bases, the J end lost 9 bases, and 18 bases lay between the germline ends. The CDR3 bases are TGTGCCAGTAGCCTTTTTAACTCGGACACTTCACCCCTCCACTTT. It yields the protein CASSLFNSDTSPLHF.

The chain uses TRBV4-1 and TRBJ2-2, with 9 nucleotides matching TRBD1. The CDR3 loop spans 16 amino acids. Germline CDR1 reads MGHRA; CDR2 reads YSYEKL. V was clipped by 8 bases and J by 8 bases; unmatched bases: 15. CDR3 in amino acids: CASQPSGTGRGGELFF. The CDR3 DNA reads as TGCGCCAGCCAGCCATCAGGGACAGGGAGGGGAGGGGAGCTGTTTTTT.

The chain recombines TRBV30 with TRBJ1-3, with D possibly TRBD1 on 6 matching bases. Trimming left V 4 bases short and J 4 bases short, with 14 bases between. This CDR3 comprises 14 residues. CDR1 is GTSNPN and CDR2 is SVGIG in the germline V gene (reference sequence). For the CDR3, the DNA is TGTGCCTGGACAGAGGAGGACAGCGGAAACACCATATATTTT. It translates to CAWTEEDSGNTIYF.

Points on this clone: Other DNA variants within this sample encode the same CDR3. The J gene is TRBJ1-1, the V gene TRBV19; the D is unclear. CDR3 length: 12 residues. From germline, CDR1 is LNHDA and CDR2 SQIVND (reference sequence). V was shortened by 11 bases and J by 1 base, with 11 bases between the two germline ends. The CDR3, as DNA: TGTGCCTCAAATGCGGGGAACACTGAAGCTTTCTTT. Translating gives CASNAGNTEAFF.

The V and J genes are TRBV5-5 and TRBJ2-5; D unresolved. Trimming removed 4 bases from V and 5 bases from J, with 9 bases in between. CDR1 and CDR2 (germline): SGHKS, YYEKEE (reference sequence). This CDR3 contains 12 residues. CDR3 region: CASSLDGETQYF. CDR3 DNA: TGTGCCAGCAGCCTGGACGGGGAGACCCAGTACTTC.

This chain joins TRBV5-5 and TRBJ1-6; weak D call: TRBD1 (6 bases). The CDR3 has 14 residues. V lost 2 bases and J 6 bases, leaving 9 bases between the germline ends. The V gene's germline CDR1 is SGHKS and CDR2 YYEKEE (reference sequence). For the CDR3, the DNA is TGTGCCAGCAGCTTCTGGGGGGCTAATTCACCCCTCCACTTT. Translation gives CASSFWGANSPLHF.

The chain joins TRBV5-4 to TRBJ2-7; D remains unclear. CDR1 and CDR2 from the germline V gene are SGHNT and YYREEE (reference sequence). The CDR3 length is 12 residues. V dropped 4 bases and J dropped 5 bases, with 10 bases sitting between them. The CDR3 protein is CASSPDAHEQYF. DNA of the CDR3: TGTGCCAGCAGCCCGGATGCCCACGAGCAGTACTTC.

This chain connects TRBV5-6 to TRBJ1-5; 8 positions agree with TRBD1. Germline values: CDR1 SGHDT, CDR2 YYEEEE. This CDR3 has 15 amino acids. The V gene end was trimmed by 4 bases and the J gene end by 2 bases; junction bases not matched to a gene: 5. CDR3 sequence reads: CASSRVTGGNQPQHF. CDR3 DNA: TGTGCCAGCAGCCGAGTGACAGGGGGCAATCAGCCCCAGCATTTT.

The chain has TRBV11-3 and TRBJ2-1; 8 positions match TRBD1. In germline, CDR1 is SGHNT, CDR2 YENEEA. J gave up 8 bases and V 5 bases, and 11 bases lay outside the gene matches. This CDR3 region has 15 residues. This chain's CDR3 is CASSGPGTGGYEQFF. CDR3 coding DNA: TGTGCCAGCAGCGGACCTGGGACAGGAGGGTATGAGCAGTTCTTC.